These 15 T cell receptor beta chains originate from one sample sequenced in a study of T cells in Graves' hyperthyroidism and ophthalmopathy. Authors of the study amplified TCR beta CDR3 regions from RNA transcripts. TCR CDR3 underwent first-round RT-PCR with the HTBI primer set. A single record per CDR3 protein comes from TCRdb applying MiXCR to the multiplex PCR reads. The table records 460,000 or so distinct CDR3 sequences, roughly an eighth of them present only once. Input material: blood. Receptors originate from a woman between 18 and 30 years old with Graves' hyperthyroidism.

The gene calls are TRBV3-1 and TRBJ2-5, with 9 bases identical to TRBD1. Trimming took 5 bases from V and 6 from J; bases not matched to a gene: 7. The CDR3 loop spans 14 amino acids. The V gene's germline CDR1 is LGHDT and CDR2 YNNKEL (reference sequence). CDR3 sequence (DNA): TGTGCCAGCAGCTCATCGGGACAGGGACAGACCCAGTACTTC. It is translated as CASSSSGQGQTQYF.

This clonotype was picked up a small number of times. A read error may produce the germline difference seen at one junction end. The chain recombines TRBV7-3 with TRBJ1-2; D is undetermined. CDR3 length: 14 residues. Germline CDR1 SGHTA, CDR2 FQGTGA. The CDR3 sequence: CASSPIPGLEGLAF. In nucleotides, the CDR3 is TGTGCCAGCAGCCCCATTCCGGGGTTGGAAGGGCTAGCCTTC.

The sample holds many counts of this clonotype. The chain joins TRBV20-1 to TRBJ1-1; tentatively, D is TRBD1 (6 bases). V was shortened by 0 bases and J by 5 bases, with 16 bases between the two germline ends. This CDR3 has 15 residues. Germline V gives CDR1 DFQATT, CDR2 SNEGSKA (reference sequence). The CDR3 is CSARETRGGRTEAFF. In DNA form, the CDR3 reads TGCAGTGCTAGAGAAACTAGGGGGGGCAGGACTGAAGCTTTCTTT.

This clonotype was counted ten times or more. The chain employs TRBV9 and TRBJ1-5; 7 bases align to TRBD1. Germline-derived CDR1 and CDR2 are SGDLS and YYNGEE. The CDR3 extends over 15 amino acids. V lost 4 bases to trimming and J lost 4 bases; unmatched junction nucleotides: 8. This chain's CDR3 is CASSSNPGQNQPQHF. In DNA form, the CDR3 reads TGTGCCAGCAGCTCCAACCCGGGACAGAATCAGCCCCAGCATTTT.

This rearrangement joins TRBV6-2 or TRBV6-3 to TRBJ1-5; 12 nucleotides agree with TRBD1. CDR1 is MNHEY, CDR2 SVGEGT, per germline. CDR3 length equals 19 residues. V lost 7 bases to trimming and J lost 6 bases; unmatched junction nucleotides: 19. DNA of the CDR3: TGTGCCAGCACCTCCTACGACCGGGACAGGGGGCGGGGGTTTCAGCCCCAGCATTTT. Amino acid sequence: CASTSYDRDRGRGFQPQHF.

Only a few counts were recorded for this clonotype. The V call is TRBV12-3 or TRBV12-4, the J call TRBJ2-3, with D uncertain. The CDR3 has 10 amino acids. V lost 10 bases and J 1 base, leaving 3 bases between the germline ends. The CDR3 sequence is CATGTDTQYF. As DNA, the CDR3 is TGTGCCACAGGCACAGATACGCAGTATTTT.

This clonotype was counted many times. The chain combines TRBV12-5 with TRBJ1-1, with a tentative D call TRBD1 (5 bases). With 0 bases removed from V and 3 bases from J, the gap between germline ends came to 11 bases. The CDR3 extends over 15 amino acids. Germline V gives CDR1 LGHNT, CDR2 FRNRAP. The CDR3 bases are TGTGCTAGTGGTTTGGTGACACCGGGGCACACTGAAGCTTTCTTT. Translation gives CASGLVTPGHTEAFF.

At least ten counts were recorded for this clonotype. V is TRBV6-5 and J is TRBJ2-3; D may be TRBD2 (7 bases). CDR1 MNHEY and CDR2 SVGAGI come from the germline V gene. The CDR3 is made up of 15 amino acids. V was clipped by 1 base and J by 3 bases, with 11 bases between them. This CDR3 reads CASSYFRGGTDTQYF. CDR3 in DNA: TGTGCCAGCAGTTACTTCAGGGGAGGGACAGATACGCAGTATTTT.

This clonotype was seen a few times. The J gene is TRBJ2-1, the V gene TRBV12-5, with D possibly being TRBD1 (5 bases). The germline CDR1 and CDR2 sequences are LGHNT and FRNRAP. The CDR3 runs 17 residues. Trimming left V 6 bases short and J 2 bases short, with 20 bases between. The CDR3 loop reads CASGPDRLGPPYNEQFF. Written as DNA, the CDR3 is TGTGCTAGTGGCCCTGACCGACTGGGGCCTCCCTACAATGAGCAGTTCTTC.

This clonotype was detected a few times. The chain uses TRBV3-1 and TRBJ1-2; TRBD1 aligns across 10 bases. Germline V gives CDR1 LGHDT, CDR2 YNNKEL (reference sequence). The CDR3 totals 14 residues. Trimming removed 4 bases from V and 4 bases from J; junction bases left unmatched: 3. The CDR3, as DNA: TGTGCCAGCAGCCGAGGACAGGGGGTCTATGGCTACACCTTC. This gives the protein CASSRGQGVYGYTF. Variable domain in full (rest from reference TRBV3-1 and TRBJ1-2): DTAVSQTPKYLVTQMGNDKSIKCEQNLGHDTMYWYKQDSKKFLKIMFSYNNKELIINETVPNRFSPKSPDKAHLNLHINSLELGDSAVYFCASSRGQGVYGYTFGSGTRLTVV.

Many counts were recorded for this clonotype. The J gene is TRBJ2-2, the V gene TRBV2; TRBD2 might be the D (5 bases). CDR1 and CDR2 (germline): SNHLY, FYNNEI. V shed 8 bases and J shed 1 base, with 8 bases lying between them. This CDR3 region has 13 residues. DNA for the CDR3: TGTGCCAGCCGTAGCGAGAACACCGGGGAGCTGTTTTTT. Translated: CASRSENTGELFF.

This clonotype occurred a few times. The CDR3 region is CAWRHNYEQYF. For the CDR3, the DNA is TGTGCCTGGAGGCACAACTACGAGCAGTACTTC. The rearrangement links TRBV30 to TRBJ2-7; D not certain. The CDR3 has 11 residues. Germline V gene lookup returns CDR1 GTSNPN and CDR2 SVGIG (reference sequence). Trimming left V 3 bases short and J 3 bases short, with 6 bases between.

This clonotype occurred a few times. This may stem from a read error, because a much larger clone lies one nucleotide away. The J gene is TRBJ2-3, the V gene TRBV11-3, with no clear D. Germline V gene sequence: CDR1 SGHNT, CDR2 YENEEA. CDR3 length: 14 residues. DNA for the CDR3: TGTGTCAGCAGCTTAGATTCGGTTTCAGATACGCAGTATTTT. Translation: CVSSLDSVSDTQYF.

This clonotype was recorded at least ten times. The V gene is TRBV2, the J gene TRBJ1-5; a weak D match, TRBD1 (6 bases). Trimming shortened V by 5 bases and J by 0 bases, and 8 bases separated the two germline ends. This CDR3 is built from 14 residues. CDR1 SNHLY and CDR2 FYNNEI come from the germline V gene. As DNA, the CDR3 is TGTGCCAGCAGTCGGGACAATAGCAATCAGCCCCAGCATTTT. Translated: CASSRDNSNQPQHF.

This clonotype has only a few counts. The chain links TRBV10-3 to TRBJ2-2, with D perhaps matching TRBD2 (6 bases). The CDR3 length is 17 residues. Looked up from germline, CDR1 is ENHRY and CDR2 is SYGVKD. The V gene lost 7 bases and the J gene lost 4 bases, with 22 bases spanning the gap. CDR3 DNA: TGTGCCATCAAGCCGGGAGACAGATCACCGGGCACCGGGGAGCTGTTTTTT. Protein product: CAIKPGDRSPGTGELFF.